This T cell receptor (beta chain) was recovered during a study of shared clonotypes between healthy human individuals. On this clone: The same CDR3 is also encoded by other DNA sequences in this sample.

TCRdb's copy holds only in-frame clones and misses some; the assay was immunoSEQ multiplex PCR. The repertoire includes 1.4 million to 1.5 million clones, about 96% of them detected once, and roughly 1.2% sits in the top ten. Trimming removed 0 bases from V and 6 bases from J, with 8 bases in between. The CDR3 covers 13 residues. The germline V gene encodes CDR1 LNHDA and CDR2 SQIVND (reference sequence). V gene TRBV19 combines with J gene TRBJ1-2; D is uncertain. This sequence was found in a man younger than 45 in good health. The specimen sequenced was naive CD4+ T cells sorted from blood. As for subset: CD45RA+ positively selected. The CDR3: CASSIDRGDGYTF. CDR3 coding DNA: TGTGCCAGTAGTATAGATCGGGGAGATGGCTACACCTTC.